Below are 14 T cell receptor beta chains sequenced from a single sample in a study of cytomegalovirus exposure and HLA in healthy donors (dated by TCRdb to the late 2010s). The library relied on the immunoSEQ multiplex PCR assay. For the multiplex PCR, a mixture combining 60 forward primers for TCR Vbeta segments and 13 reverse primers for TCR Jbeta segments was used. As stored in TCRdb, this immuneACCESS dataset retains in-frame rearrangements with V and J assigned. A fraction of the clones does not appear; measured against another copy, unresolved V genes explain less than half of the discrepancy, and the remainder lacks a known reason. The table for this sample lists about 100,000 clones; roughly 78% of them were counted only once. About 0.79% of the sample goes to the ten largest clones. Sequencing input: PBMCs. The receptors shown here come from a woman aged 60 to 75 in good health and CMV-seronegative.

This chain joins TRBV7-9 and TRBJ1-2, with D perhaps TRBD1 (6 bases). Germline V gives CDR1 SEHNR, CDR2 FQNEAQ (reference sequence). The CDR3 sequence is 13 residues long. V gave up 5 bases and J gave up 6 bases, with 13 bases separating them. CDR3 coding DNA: TGTGCCAGCAGCCTCACAGGGAGGGATGGCTACACCTTC. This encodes CASSLTGRDGYTF. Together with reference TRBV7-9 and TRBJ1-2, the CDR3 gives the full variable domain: DTGVSQNPRHKITKRGQNVTFRCDPISEHNRLYWYRQTLGQGPEFLTYFQNEAQLEKSRLLSDRFSAERPKGSFSTLEIQRTEQGDSAMYLCASSLTGRDGYTFGSGTRLTVV.

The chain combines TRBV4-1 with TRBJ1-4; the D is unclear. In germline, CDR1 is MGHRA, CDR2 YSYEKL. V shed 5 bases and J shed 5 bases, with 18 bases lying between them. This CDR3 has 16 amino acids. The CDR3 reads CASSSQMRDRNEKLFF. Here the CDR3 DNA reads TGCGCCAGCAGCTCACAGATGAGGGATAGAAATGAAAAACTGTTTTTT.

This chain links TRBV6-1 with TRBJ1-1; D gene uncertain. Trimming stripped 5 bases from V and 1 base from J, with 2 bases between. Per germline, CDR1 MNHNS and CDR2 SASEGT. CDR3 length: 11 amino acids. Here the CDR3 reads CASSRNTEAFF. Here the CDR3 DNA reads TGTGCCAGCAGTCGGAACACTGAAGCTTTCTTT.

Here the CDR3 reads CASSLWRGGDTQYF. The CDR3 region has the DNA TGTGCCAGCAGCTTGTGGAGGGGTGGAGATACGCAGTATTTT. The V and J genes are TRBV5-5 and TRBJ2-3, with D tentatively TRBD2 (6 bases). Germline CDR1 reads SGHKS; CDR2 reads YYEKEE (reference sequence). The V end was cut by 1 base, the J end by 5 bases, with 11 bases between. The CDR3 has 14 residues.

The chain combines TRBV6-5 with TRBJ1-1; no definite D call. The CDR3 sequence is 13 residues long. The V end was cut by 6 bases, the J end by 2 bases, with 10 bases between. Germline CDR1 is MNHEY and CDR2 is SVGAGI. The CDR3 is CASRRYLNTEAFF. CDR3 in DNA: TGTGCCAGCAGGAGGTACCTTAACACTGAAGCTTTCTTT.

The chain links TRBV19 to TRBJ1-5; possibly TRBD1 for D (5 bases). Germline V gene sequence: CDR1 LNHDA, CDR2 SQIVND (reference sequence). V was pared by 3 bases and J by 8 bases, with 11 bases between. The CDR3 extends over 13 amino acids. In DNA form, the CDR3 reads TGTGCCAGTAGTATTTCGGGGGGGAAGCCCCAGCATTTT. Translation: CASSISGGKPQHF.

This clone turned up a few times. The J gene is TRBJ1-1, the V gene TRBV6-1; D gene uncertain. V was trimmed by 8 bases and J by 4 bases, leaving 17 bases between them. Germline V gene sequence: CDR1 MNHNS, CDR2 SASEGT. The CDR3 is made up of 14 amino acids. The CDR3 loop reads CASCAGRVITEAFF. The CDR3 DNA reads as TGTGCCAGCTGTGCCGGCCGGGTGATCACTGAAGCTTTCTTT.

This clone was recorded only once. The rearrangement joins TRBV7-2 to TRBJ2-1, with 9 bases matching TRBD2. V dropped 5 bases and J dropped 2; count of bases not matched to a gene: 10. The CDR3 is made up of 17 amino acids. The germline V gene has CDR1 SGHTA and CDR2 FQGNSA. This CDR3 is CASSPLSGGPPYNEQFF. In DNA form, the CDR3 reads TGTGCCAGCAGCCCCTTAAGCGGGGGGCCCCCCTACAATGAGCAGTTCTTC. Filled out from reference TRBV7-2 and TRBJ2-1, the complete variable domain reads GAGVSQSPSNKVTEKGKDVELRCDPISGHTALYWYRQSLGQGLEFLIYFQGNSAPDKSGLPSDRFSAERTGGSVSTLTIQRTQQEDSAVYLCASSPLSGGPPYNEQFFGPGTRLTVL.

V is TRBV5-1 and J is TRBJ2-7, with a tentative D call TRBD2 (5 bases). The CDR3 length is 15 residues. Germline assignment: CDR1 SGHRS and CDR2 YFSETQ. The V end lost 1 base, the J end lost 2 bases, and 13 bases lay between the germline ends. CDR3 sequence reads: CASSLTLEGTYEQYF. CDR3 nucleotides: TGCGCCAGCAGCTTGACACTAGAAGGAACCTACGAGCAGTACTTC.

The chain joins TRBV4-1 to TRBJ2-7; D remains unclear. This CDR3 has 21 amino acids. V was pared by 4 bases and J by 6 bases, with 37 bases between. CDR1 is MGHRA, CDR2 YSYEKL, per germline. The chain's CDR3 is CASSLRSPGGIEETLPGEQYF. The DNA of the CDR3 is TGCGCCAGCAGCCTCCGCTCCCCGGGTGGAATCGAGGAAACCTTACCTGGCGAGCAGTACTTC.

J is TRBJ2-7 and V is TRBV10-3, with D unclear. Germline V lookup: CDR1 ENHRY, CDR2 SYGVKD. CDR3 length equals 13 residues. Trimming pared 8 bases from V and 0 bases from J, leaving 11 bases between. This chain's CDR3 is CAIALESSYEQYF. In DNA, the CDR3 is TGTGCCATCGCGCTAGAAAGCTCCTACGAGCAGTACTTC.

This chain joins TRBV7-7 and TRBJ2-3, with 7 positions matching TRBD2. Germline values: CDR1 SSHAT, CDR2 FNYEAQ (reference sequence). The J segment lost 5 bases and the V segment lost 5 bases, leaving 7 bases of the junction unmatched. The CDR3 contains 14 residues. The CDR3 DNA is TGTGCCAGCAGCCTAGGACTAGGAGAAGATACGCAGTATTTT. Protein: CASSLGLGEDTQYF.

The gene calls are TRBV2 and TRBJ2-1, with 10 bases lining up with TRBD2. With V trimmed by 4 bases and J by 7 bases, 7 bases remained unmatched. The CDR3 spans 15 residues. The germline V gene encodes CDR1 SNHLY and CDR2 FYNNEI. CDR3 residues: CASSGSSGSLNEQFF. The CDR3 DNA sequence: TGTGCCAGCAGTGGGTCTAGCGGGAGTTTGAATGAGCAGTTCTTC.

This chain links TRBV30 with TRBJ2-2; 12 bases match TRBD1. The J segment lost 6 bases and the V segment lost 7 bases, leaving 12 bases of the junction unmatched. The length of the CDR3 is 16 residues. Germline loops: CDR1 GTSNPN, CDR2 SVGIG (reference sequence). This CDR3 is CASRDRGQIWAGELFF. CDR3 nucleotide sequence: TGTGCCTCTAGGGACAGGGGGCAGATTTGGGCCGGGGAGCTGTTTTTT.